This T cell receptor (beta chain) is drawn from a study of blood T cell repertoires in COVID-19. The wider study: The United States, Italy and Spain were the sources of the acute and convalescent COVID-19 samples. PBMCs, B-cell-depleted T cells, or T cells were the source of the cDNA or gDNA that made up the material.

The CDR3 runs 18 residues. CDR1 and CDR2 (germline): LNHNV, YYDKDF (reference sequence). The V end lost 5 bases, the J end lost 2 bases, and 24 bases lay between the germline ends. Original analysis: Using reference gene primer amplification, nucleated cell counts were estimated. Sequencing used immunoSEQ multiplex PCR; TCRdb keeps in-frame clones, though not all of them. That table gives V, J and clone size, and the DNA gave D and trimming. The sample shows about 160,000 clones, 82% of them seen only once. The sequenced sample consisted of peripheral blood. The chain employs TRBV15 and TRBJ2-5; tentatively, D is TRBD2 (6 bases). This receptor was obtained from a woman older than 75 with acute or convalescent COVID-19. CDR3 sequence: CATSGGTRAGGFQETQYF. The CDR3 DNA reads TGTGCCACCAGCGGCGGGACCCGCGCTGGAGGGTTTCAAGAGACCCAGTACTTC.